The 26 T cell receptor beta chains presented below share a single source sample, sequenced in a study of human T cells and chemical hapten exposure. TCRdb reprocessed the RACE reads via MiXCR and lists one record per CDR3 protein. The sample records nearly 95,000 distinct CDR3 sequences, roughly 9.6% being singletons. Time point described: patch test 2, 6 weeks after DPC sensitization. The sample's treatment: therapeutic diphenylcyclopropenone sensitization with weekly scalp DPC. The starting material was whole blood, obtained in connection with sensitization to the hapten diphenylcyclopropenone (DPC). The receptors shown here come from a man aged 35 to 55 with alopecia areata. Some clones in this sample may be carry-over from other donors' samples.

A few counts support this clonotype. V is TRBV2 and J is TRBJ2-1, with D perhaps TRBD2 (5 bases). V gave up 4 bases and J gave up 4 bases, with 14 bases separating them. From germline, CDR1 is SNHLY and CDR2 FYNNEI. CDR3 size: 15 residues. CDR3 sequence (DNA): TGTGCCAGCAGTGTAGAAGGACTTTTATACAATGAGCAGTTCTTC. It specifies CASSVEGLLYNEQFF. The whole variable domain, remainder taken from reference TRBV2 and TRBJ2-1, is EPEVTQTPSHQVTQMGQEVILRCVPISNHLYFYWYRQILGQKVEFLVSFYNNEISEKSEIFDDQFSVERPDGSNFTLKIRSTKLEDSAMYFCASSVEGLLYNEQFFGPGTRLTVL.

The chain joins TRBV2 to TRBJ1-2; 11 bases agree with TRBD1. The length of the CDR3 is 13 residues. V trimming: 5 bases; J trimming: 8 bases; junction bases outside the gene matches: 4. Germline CDR1 is SNHLY and CDR2 is FYNNEI. The CDR3 region is CASSTDRGQGYTF. CDR3 DNA: TGTGCCAGCAGTACGGACAGGGGGCAGGGCTACACCTTC.

This clonotype was observed a few times. The chain is built from TRBV5-6 and TRBJ1-5; D is possibly TRBD1 (6 bases). The V end was cut by 1 base, the J end by 7 bases, with 15 bases between. This CDR3 is built from 15 residues. The germline V gene has CDR1 SGHDT and CDR2 YYEEEE. The CDR3 loop reads CASSLRGPKGQPQHF. In DNA form, the CDR3 reads TGTGCCAGCAGCTTGCGGGGGCCCAAAGGGCAGCCCCAGCATTTT.

This clonotype was counted between two and nine times. This chain connects TRBV7-9 to TRBJ1-2; 8 nucleotides align to TRBD1. The CDR3 spans 14 residues. V was clipped by 1 base and J by 4 bases; unmatched bases: 2. CDR1 and CDR2 (germline): SEHNR, FQNEAQ (reference sequence). This chain's CDR3 is CASSLDGQGYGYTF. CDR3 bases: TGTGCCAGCAGCTTAGACGGACAGGGCTATGGCTACACCTTC.

This clonotype was counted between two and nine times. V usage is TRBV12-3 or TRBV12-4 and J usage is TRBJ1-2; the D gene is possibly TRBD1 (5 bases). The CDR3 contains 15 residues. Trimming left V 2 bases short and J 2 bases short, with 12 bases between. CDR3 in amino acids: CASSLRAGMNYGYTF. The CDR3, as DNA: TGTGCCAGCAGTTTAAGGGCAGGGATGAACTATGGCTACACCTTC.

This clonotype was seen ten or more times. The rearrangement joins TRBV28 to TRBJ1-4; perhaps TRBD1 as D (5 bases). The V end lost 2 bases, the J end lost 8 bases, and 18 bases lay between the germline ends. Germline values: CDR1 MDHEN, CDR2 SYDVKM. The CDR3 contains 16 residues. This chain's CDR3 is CASSLGLQVTVEKLFF. Here the CDR3 DNA reads TGTGCCAGCAGTTTAGGGCTACAGGTTACGGTGGAAAAACTGTTTTTT.

The V call is TRBV7-8, the J call TRBJ2-3; D not certain. Trimming removed 5 bases from V and 6 bases from J, with 9 bases in between. This CDR3 comprises 12 residues. Germline V gene sequence: CDR1 SGHVS, CDR2 FQNEAQ. The CDR3 DNA is TGTGCCAGCAGCCCCTCCATGGATACGCAGTATTTT. Its protein product is CASSPSMDTQYF.

The gene calls are TRBV6-5 and TRBJ1-2, with a possible D match to TRBD1 (5 bases). This CDR3 is 15 amino acids long. The ends were cut back, 5 bases at V and 2 bases at J, with 15 bases in the middle. Germline V gene lookup returns CDR1 MNHEY and CDR2 SVGAGI. The CDR3 region has the DNA TGTGCCAGCAGTCGGTTCCGGGACCCCAACTATGGCTACACCTTC. Translation: CASSRFRDPNYGYTF.

The CDR3 is CSAEKGEGPHRETQYF. Here the CDR3 DNA reads TGCAGTGCTGAGAAGGGGGAGGGCCCCCATCGGGAGACCCAGTACTTC. This chain links TRBV20-1 with TRBJ2-5, with D possibly TRBD2 on 7 matching bases. The CDR3 contains 16 residues. Germline loops: CDR1 DFQATT, CDR2 SNEGSKA (reference sequence). The V end lost 5 bases, the J end lost 5 bases, and 24 bases lay between the germline ends.

Only a few counts were recorded for this clonotype. The chain uses TRBV6-6 and TRBJ2-1, with 10 nucleotides matching TRBD2. The germline V gene encodes CDR1 MNHNY and CDR2 SVGAGI (reference sequence). This CDR3 region has 15 residues. V shed 6 bases and J 5 bases; nucleotides not matched to a gene: 7. The chain's CDR3 is CASSSSAGGHNEQFF. The CDR3 bases are TGTGCCAGCAGCTCCTCAGCGGGAGGGCACAATGAGCAGTTCTTC.

This clonotype occurred a few times. The chain links TRBV4-2 to TRBJ1-5; 8 bases agree with TRBD1. The V segment lost 2 bases and the J segment 9 bases; nucleotides outside the gene matches: 6. Germline V gives CDR1 LGHNA, CDR2 YNFKEQ. CDR3 length equals 14 residues. CDR3 nucleotide sequence: TGTGCCAGCAGCCAATCCGACAGGGGTATGCCCCAGCATTTT. Translated, it gives CASSQSDRGMPQHF.

This chain connects TRBV7-8 to TRBJ2-7; the match to TRBD1 covers 9 bases. Germline V gives CDR1 SGHVS, CDR2 FQNEAQ. CDR3 length: 16 amino acids. V dropped 1 base and J dropped 2; count of bases not matched to a gene: 6. CDR3 nucleotide sequence: TGTGCCAGCAGCTTAGGGGGGACAGGGTTTGCCTACGAGCAGTACTTC. This gives the protein CASSLGGTGFAYEQYF.

This clonotype was recorded a few times. The chain carries TRBV20-1 and TRBJ2-1, with D uncertain. V was cut by 4 bases and J by 9 bases, with 16 bases left in between. The germline gives CDR1 DFQATT, CDR2 SNEGSKA (reference sequence). The CDR3 has 13 residues. CDR3 region: CSANPPSFREQFF. In DNA form, the CDR3 reads TGCAGTGCTAATCCCCCTTCCTTCCGTGAGCAGTTCTTC.

This clonotype was observed a handful of times. The genes are TRBV7-3 and TRBJ2-6, with D hard to call. Per germline, CDR1 SGHTA and CDR2 FQGTGA. The V end was cut by 3 bases, the J end by 0 bases, with 3 bases between. CDR3 length: 14 residues. The CDR3 DNA is TGTGCCAGCAGCTTCAGCTCTGGGGCCAACGTCCTGACTTTC. Amino acids: CASSFSSGANVLTF.

Points on this clonotype: This may arise from a read error, as a much more abundant clone is one base away. The final CDR3 position lacks the conserved phenylalanine or tryptophan, pointing to a likely read error. The V gene is TRBV12-3 or TRBV12-4, the J gene TRBJ1-3; D unclear. The CDR3 is 15 amino acids. Trimming took off 5 bases at V and 0 bases at J, with 11 bases between the two ends. DNA for the CDR3: TGTGCCAGCAGTCCTCACAGAAGCTCTGGAAACACCATATATTTA. Amino acid sequence: CASSPHRSSGNTIYL.

This chain uses TRBV9 with TRBJ2-3; weak D call: TRBD2 (8 bases). V gave up 4 bases and J gave up 0 bases, with 21 bases separating them. The CDR3 totals 18 residues. Germline V gene sequence: CDR1 SGDLS, CDR2 YYNGEE. CDR3 in amino acids: CASSHPRAGGQSTDTQYF. The CDR3 DNA reads as TGTGCCAGCAGCCACCCACGGGCGGGGGGACAGAGCACAGATACGCAGTATTTT.

The V call is TRBV24-1, the J call TRBJ2-1, with TRBD2 matching 15 bases. This CDR3 spans 19 amino acids. J was trimmed by 0 bases and V by 4 bases; bases with no gene match: 6. Per germline, CDR1 KGHDR and CDR2 SFDVKD. DNA for the CDR3: TGTGCCACCAGTGACTCGGGACTAGCGGGAGGCCACTCCTACAATGAGCAGTTCTTC. Its translation is CATSDSGLAGGHSYNEQFF.

This clonotype was recorded a few times. The J gene is TRBJ2-7, the V gene TRBV5-1; D is perhaps TRBD1 (6 bases). Trimming removed 4 bases from V and 2 bases from J, with 10 bases in between. CDR1 and CDR2 from the germline V gene are SGHRS and YFSETQ. The CDR3 contains 13 residues. In DNA form, the CDR3 reads TGCGCCAGCAGCCAGGACAGCCCCTACGAGCAGTACTTC. Amino acid sequence: CASSQDSPYEQYF.

The rearrangement links TRBV3-2 to TRBJ2-7. TRBV3-2 is designated a pseudogene. The CDR3 covers 12 residues. CDR3 protein: CASSQNLGEQYV. DNA of the CDR3: TGTGCCAGCAGCCAAAATCTCGGGGAGCAGTACGTC.

This clonotype was counted a few times. V is TRBV5-6 and J is TRBJ2-7, with 9 bases lining up with TRBD2. CDR1 is SGHDT and CDR2 is YYEEEE in the germline V gene. The trim removed 6 bases at V and 7 bases at J, leaving 11 bases unmatched. This CDR3 is built from 14 residues. CDR3: CASNMMLAGREQYV. The CDR3 DNA is TGTGCCAGCAACATGATGCTAGCGGGACGGGAGCAGTACGTC.

The rearrangement joins TRBV2 to TRBJ2-6, with 8 nucleotides matching TRBD1. CDR3 length: 16 amino acids. The J segment lost 3 bases and the V segment lost 6 bases, leaving 7 bases of the junction unmatched. Germline CDR1 is SNHLY and CDR2 is FYNNEI. Written as DNA, the CDR3 is TGTGCCAGCAGCCAGGGGGCCTTGGTTGGGGCCAACGTCCTGACTTTC. Its translation is CASSQGALVGANVLTF.

Points on this clonotype: Relative to the germline gene, one junction end is altered; a read error may explain this. The chain recombines TRBV7-7 with TRBJ2-1; no definite D call. In germline, CDR1 is SSHAT, CDR2 FNYEAQ (reference sequence). The CDR3 runs to 12 residues. The CDR3 is CASSLQPSGQFF. CDR3 in DNA: TGTGCTAGCAGCTTACAACCTTCCGGGCAGTTCTTC.

At least ten counts were recorded for this clonotype. The rearrangement uses TRBV7-9 and TRBJ1-3; D gene ambiguous. The CDR3 is made up of 16 amino acids. Germline V gene sequence: CDR1 SEHNR, CDR2 FQNEAQ (reference sequence). Trimming left V 4 bases short and J 0 bases short, with 13 bases between. CDR3 protein: CASSSSGRSSGNTIYF. The CDR3 DNA is TGTGCCAGCAGCTCCAGCGGACGCAGCTCTGGAAACACCATATATTTT.

This clonotype was observed a few times. J is TRBJ2-5 and V is TRBV5-1, with TRBD2 matching over 12 bases. Germline assignment: CDR1 SGHRS and CDR2 YFSETQ. After removal of 3 bases from V and 5 bases from J, the junction contained 5 bases not matched to a gene. The CDR3 totals 15 residues. The CDR3 DNA is TGCGCCAGCAGCTCGACTAGCGGGAGAATTGAGACCCAGTACTTC. Its protein is CASSSTSGRIETQYF.

The sample holds many counts of this clonotype. This chain connects TRBV14 to TRBJ2-3, with D perhaps matching TRBD2 (6 bases). The V gene lost 0 bases and the J gene lost 2 bases, with 12 bases spanning the gap. There are 16 residues in the CDR3. CDR1 and CDR2 from the germline V gene are SGHDN and FVKESK. DNA of the CDR3: TGTGCCAGCAGCCAAGATGGGGACTGGCCCACAGATACGCAGTATTTT. Translated, it gives CASSQDGDWPTDTQYF. Combining the CDR3 with reference TRBV14 and TRBJ2-3 gives the whole variable domain EAGVTQFPSHSVIEKGQTVTLRCDPISGHDNLYWYRRVMGKEIKFLLHFVKESKQDESGMPNNRFLAERTGGTYSTLKVQPAELEDSGVYFCASSQDGDWPTDTQYFGPGTRLTVL.

Remarks on this clonotype: A much larger clone is a single base away; this may be a read error. This chain connects TRBV29-1 to TRBJ2-5; 7 bases are a match to TRBD1. From germline, CDR1 is SQVTM and CDR2 ANQGSEA. This CDR3 contains 12 residues. This chain's CDR3 is CSVDDRAGTQHF. The CDR3 DNA is TGCAGCGTTGATGACAGGGCAGGGACCCAGCACTTC. The complete variable domain, with remaining parts taken from reference TRBV29-1 and TRBJ2-5, reads SAVISQKPSRDICQRGTSLTIQCQVDSQVTMMFWYRQQPGQSLTLIATANQGSEATYESGFVIDKFPISRPNLTFSTLTVSNMSPEDSSIYLCSVDDRAGTQHFGPGTRLLVL.